Below, 9 T cell receptor beta chains from the same sample are listed, as sequenced in a study of radiotherapy plus CTLA-4 blockade in lung cancer. Data came from immunoSEQ multiplex PCR; TCRdb stores just in-frame clones and leaves some out. The data hold approximately 97,000 clones, with about four fifths observed a single time. Specimen: peripheral blood, collected from a patient treated with radiotherapy plus ipilimumab. These receptor sequences come from a human donor with non-small cell lung cancer who had stable disease on radiotherapy plus ipilimumab.

This rearrangement joins TRBV7-9 to TRBJ2-1; D not certain. CDR1 is SEHNR and CDR2 is FQNEAQ in the germline V gene (reference sequence). V was pared by 0 bases and J by 9 bases, with 9 bases between. The CDR3 totals 13 residues. DNA of the CDR3: TGTGCCAGCAGCTTAGCGGGTCGAGGTGAGCAGTTCTTC. It specifies CASSLAGRGEQFF.

The chain joins TRBV29-1 to TRBJ2-1, with unresolved D. Germline V gene data show CDR1 as SQVTM and CDR2 as ANQGSEA. The CDR3 covers 11 residues. The V end lost 4 bases, the J end lost 10 bases, and 11 bases lay between the germline ends. Written as DNA, the CDR3 is TGCAGCGTTGCCCCCTTCCTCGAGCAGTTCTTC. It encodes CSVAPFLEQFF.

The chain recombines TRBV28 with TRBJ1-5; maybe TRBD1 (6 bases). The CDR3 totals 14 residues. From germline, CDR1 is MDHEN and CDR2 SYDVKM. Trimming pared 5 bases from V and 3 bases from J, leaving 11 bases between. Here the CDR3 reads CASSLTGVNQPQHF. The DNA of the CDR3 is TGTGCCAGCAGTCTGACAGGTGTCAATCAGCCCCAGCATTTT.

Notes on this clone: Other DNA sequences within the sample encode an identical CDR3. This rearrangement joins TRBV20-1 to TRBJ2-2; 7 bases agree with TRBD2. Unmatched junction bases numbered 1, after V lost 6 bases and J lost 6 bases. CDR1 and CDR2 from the germline V gene are DFQATT and SNEGSKA (reference sequence). The CDR3 length is 11 residues. CDR3 amino acids: CSARGAGELFF. The CDR3 DNA follows: TGCAGTGCCCGGGGGGCCGGGGAGCTGTTTTTT.

The rearrangement joins TRBV5-5 to TRBJ1-2; D is ambiguous. The CDR3 length is 12 residues. From germline, CDR1 is SGHKS and CDR2 YYEKEE (reference sequence). Trimming removed 0 bases at V and 5 bases at J, with 5 bases between. The CDR3 sequence: CASSLERYGYTF. DNA of the CDR3: TGTGCCAGCAGCTTGGAGCGTTATGGCTACACCTTC.

The chain employs TRBV11-2 and TRBJ1-3; D gene unclear. The CDR3 runs to 16 residues. Germline values: CDR1 SGHAT, CDR2 FQNNGV. V lost 3 bases to trimming and J lost 4 bases, with 16 bases between them. The CDR3 DNA reads as TGTGCCAGCAGCTTGGGTCCAGGATTACCAGGAAACACCATATATTTT. This encodes CASSLGPGLPGNTIYF.

The table lists this clone with a count of one. The chain links TRBV28 to TRBJ1-1; D ambiguous. The CDR3 has 14 residues. V shed 6 bases and J shed 3 bases, with 14 bases lying between them. Germline V gene lookup returns CDR1 MDHEN and CDR2 SYDVKM. The CDR3 here is CASRGNFIDTEAFF. Here the CDR3 DNA reads TGTGCCAGCAGGGGAAACTTTATTGACACTGAAGCTTTCTTT. Using reference TRBV28 and TRBJ1-1 for the parts outside the CDR3, the full variable domain is DVKVTQSSRYLVKRTGEKVFLECVQDMDHENMFWYRQDPGLGLRLIYFSYDVKMKEKGDIPEGYSVSREKKERFSLILESASTNQTSMYLCASRGNFIDTEAFFGQGTRLTVV.

This sequence joins TRBV7-6 and TRBJ2-5, with 12 nucleotides matching TRBD2. The CDR3 is 17 amino acids. From germline, CDR1 is SGHVS and CDR2 FNYEAQ. The V and J ends lost 5 bases and 5 bases, in that order; junction bases with no gene match: 12. CDR3 in DNA: TGTGCCAGCAGCCCCCGACTAGCGGGGGAGCAGGGGGAGACCCAGTACTTC. It codes for CASSPRLAGEQGETQYF. The whole variable domain, remainder taken from reference TRBV7-6 and TRBJ2-5, is GAGVSQSPRYKVTKRGQDVALRCDPISGHVSLYWYRQALGQGPEFLTYFNYEAQQDKSGLPNDRFSAERPEGSISTLTIQRTEQRDSAMYRCASSPRLAGEQGETQYFGPGTRLLVL.

A single count supports this clone. The chain employs TRBV6-1 and TRBJ2-7; TRBD1 might be the D (5 bases). The V end lost 5 bases, the J end lost 7 bases, and 21 bases lay between the germline ends. Germline V CDR1 and CDR2: MNHNS, SASEGT. The CDR3 runs 15 residues. CDR3 coding DNA: TGTGCCAGCAGTTTCCAGGGTTCCCGAGATGGGGAGCAGTACTTC. Translating it yields CASSFQGSRDGEQYF.